This paragraph reports one T cell receptor beta chain. The source of the sample is a study of cytomegalovirus exposure and HLA in healthy donors. The PCR employed 60 Vbeta primers together with 13 Jbeta primers. Using immunoSEQ multiplex PCR, the repertoire was profiled, and TCRdb retains in-frame clones only, with some absent. The sample has around 140,000 clones, about four fifths seen once. The TCR was taken from a male donor in good health and CMV-seronegative. The source material was PBMCs.

CDR3 coding DNA: TGTGCCAGCAGCCGCCGGGAGTTACCACCCTACGAGCAGTACTTC. Residues: CASSRRELPPYEQYF. This chain links TRBV5-4 with TRBJ2-7, with D perhaps TRBD2 (6 bases). The CDR3 totals 15 residues. V was pared by 4 bases and J by 2 bases, with 16 bases between. Per the germline V gene, CDR1 is SGHNT and CDR2 is YYREEE (reference sequence).